The 9 T cell receptor beta chains given below trace back to one sample, sequenced in a study of cytomegalovirus exposure and HLA in healthy donors. The data were produced by immunoSEQ multiplex PCR, yet TCRdb's version contains in-frame clones alone and is incomplete. The sample records fewer than 350,000 clones, approximately 88% being singletons. The sequenced sample consisted of PBMCs. These receptors were obtained from a young woman in good health and CMV-seronegative.

The chain couples TRBV15 to TRBJ2-1, with 9 bases identical to TRBD2. CDR1 and CDR2 from the germline V gene are LNHNV and YYDKDF (reference sequence). V gave up 8 bases and J gave up 7 bases; unmatched junction bases: 12. The CDR3 sequence is 15 residues long. The CDR3 here is CATRVNSGSSNEQFF. Here the CDR3 DNA reads TGTGCCACCCGAGTAAATAGCGGGAGTAGTAATGAGCAGTTCTTC.

The V gene is TRBV9, the J gene TRBJ1-2, with a weak D call TRBD1 (6 bases). Germline V lookup: CDR1 SGDLS, CDR2 YYNGEE. The CDR3 totals 15 residues. The V and J ends lost 4 bases and 3 bases respectively, with 16 bases between them. This CDR3 reads CASSLIRTEDYGYTF. CDR3 nucleotides: TGTGCCAGCAGCCTAATCCGGACAGAAGACTATGGCTACACCTTC.

The V gene is TRBV10-3, the J gene TRBJ2-7, with TRBD2 matching 8 bases. The CDR3 sequence is 16 residues long. Looked up from germline, CDR1 is ENHRY and CDR2 is SYGVKD. The V and J ends lost 4 bases and 4 bases, in that order; junction bases with no gene match: 12. CDR3 in DNA: TGTGCCATCAGTGTAGGGGAGGCGGGGGGTTTGTACGAGCAGTACTTC. This translates into CAISVGEAGGLYEQYF.

The chain carries TRBV5-4 and TRBJ2-7; D is possibly TRBD1 (6 bases). The CDR3 sequence is 14 residues long. Germline V gene data show CDR1 as SGHNT and CDR2 as YYREEE (reference sequence). The V and J ends lost 4 bases and 4 bases respectively, with 15 bases between them. CDR3 nucleotides: TGTGCCAGCAGCGTCTCAGGGGCGTCGTACGAGCAGTACTTC. It yields the protein CASSVSGASYEQYF. Filled out from reference TRBV5-4 and TRBJ2-7, the complete variable domain reads ETGVTQSPTHLIKTRGQQVTLRCSSQSGHNTVSWYQQALGQGPQFIFQYYREEENGRGNFPPRFSGLQFPNYSSELNVNALELDDSALYLCASSVSGASYEQYFGPGTRLTVT.

The chain joins TRBV7-6 to TRBJ2-7, with 10 bases aligning to TRBD2. The V gene's germline CDR1 is SGHVS and CDR2 FNYEAQ. This CDR3 spans 16 amino acids. Trimming took 4 bases from V and 3 from J; bases not matched to a gene: 9. The CDR3 is CASSSIRTSGRYEQYF. CDR3 in DNA: TGTGCCAGCAGCTCAATCCGGACTAGCGGACGCTACGAGCAGTACTTC.

The rearrangement uses TRBV5-6 and TRBJ2-7, with a weak D call TRBD1 (5 bases). V was cut by 3 bases and J by 2 bases, with 12 bases left in between. The CDR3 covers 14 residues. Germline V gives CDR1 SGHDT, CDR2 YYEEEE. Written as DNA, the CDR3 is TGTGCCAGCAGCTCCCCGACAGTAACCTACGAGCAGTACTTC. Encoded protein: CASSSPTVTYEQYF.

V and J are TRBV27 and TRBJ1-5; no definite D call. CDR3 length equals 14 residues. In germline, CDR1 is MNHEY, CDR2 SMNVEV (reference sequence). Trimming took 2 bases from V and 3 from J, leaving 8 bases between them. CDR3 in DNA: TGTGCCAGCAGTTTACGGAGAGACAATCAGCCCCAGCATTTT. This translates into CASSLRRDNQPQHF.

The chain has TRBV29-1 and TRBJ2-1, with D possibly matching TRBD2 (5 bases). The V gene lost 4 bases and the J gene lost 2 bases, with 9 bases spanning the gap. The CDR3 has 13 residues. The germline V gene has CDR1 SQVTM and CDR2 ANQGSEA. The CDR3 spells CSVGGPTYNEQFF. The DNA of the CDR3 is TGCAGCGTTGGCGGGCCAACCTACAATGAGCAGTTCTTC.

The CDR3, as DNA: TGTGCCAGCAGTTTGGATACAGGGGGGAAGTTATTGTCCTACGAGCAGTACTTC. This codes for CASSLDTGGKLLSYEQYF. This sequence joins TRBV28 and TRBJ2-7; 8 bases map to TRBD1. Germline trimming cut 3 bases from V and 1 base from J; bases unmatched to any gene: 14. Germline CDR1 is MDHEN and CDR2 is SYDVKM. This CDR3 region has 18 residues.